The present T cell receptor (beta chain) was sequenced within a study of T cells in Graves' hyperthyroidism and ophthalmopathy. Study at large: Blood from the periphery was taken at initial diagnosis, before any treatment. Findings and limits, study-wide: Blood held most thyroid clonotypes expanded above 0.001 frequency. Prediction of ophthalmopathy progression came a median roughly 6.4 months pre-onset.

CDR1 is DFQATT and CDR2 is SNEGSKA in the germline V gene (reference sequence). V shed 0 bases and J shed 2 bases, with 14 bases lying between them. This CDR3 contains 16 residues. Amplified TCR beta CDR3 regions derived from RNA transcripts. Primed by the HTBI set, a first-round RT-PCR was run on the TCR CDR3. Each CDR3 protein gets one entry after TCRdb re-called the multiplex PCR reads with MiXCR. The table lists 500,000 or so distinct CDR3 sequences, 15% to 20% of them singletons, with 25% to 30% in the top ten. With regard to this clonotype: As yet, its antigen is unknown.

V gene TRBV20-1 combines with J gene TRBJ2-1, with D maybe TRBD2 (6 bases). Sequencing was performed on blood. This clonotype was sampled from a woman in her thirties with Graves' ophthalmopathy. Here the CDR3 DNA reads TGCAGTGCTAGAGACCCTCGGGACTTCACCTACAATGAGCAGTTCTTC. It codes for CSARDPRDFTYNEQFF.